The 2 T cell receptor beta chains in this list originate from one sample, sequenced in a study of cytomegalovirus exposure and HLA in healthy donors. Use of 60 Vbeta and 13 Jbeta primers characterized the PCR. TCRdb's copy holds only in-frame clones and misses some; the assay was immunoSEQ multiplex PCR. The sample has around 130,000 clones, around 80% seen once. Sequenced material: PBMCs. All receptors come from a woman aged 18-29 years in good health and CMV-seronegative.

The V call is TRBV5-1, the J call TRBJ2-7, with 8 bases identical to TRBD2. The CDR3 runs 15 residues. J lost 4 bases, V lost 6 bases, and 12 bases had no gene match. Per the germline V gene, CDR1 is SGHRS and CDR2 is YFSETQ. The CDR3 is CASTRESGGLYEQYF. CDR3 bases: TGCGCCAGCACTCGGGAATCGGGGGGGCTTTACGAGCAGTACTTC. Filled out from reference TRBV5-1 and TRBJ2-7, the complete variable domain reads KAGVTQTPRYLIKTRGQQVTLSCSPISGHRSVSWYQQTPGQGLQFLFEYFSETQRNKGNFPGRFSGRQFSNSRSEMNVSTLELGDSALYLCASTRESGGLYEQYFGPGTRLTVT.

In its sample, this clone was seen once. The chain carries TRBV5-6 and TRBJ2-1; 10 nucleotides align to TRBD2. The CDR3 loop spans 19 amino acids. With 0 bases clipped from V and 8 bases from J, the junction kept 17 bases outside the gene matches. Germline-derived CDR1 and CDR2 are SGHDT and YYEEEE. CDR3: CASSLAGGRASGSLDEQFF. DNA of the CDR3: TGTGCCAGCAGCTTGGCCGGGGGGCGGGCTAGCGGGAGTTTGGATGAGCAGTTCTTC.